The next 21 T cell receptor beta chains were all read from a single sample in a study of early T cells in non-severe SARS-CoV-2 infection. TCRdb recomputed calls from the 5' RACE reads with MiXCR, one row per CDR3 protein. This table holds 25,000 to 35,000 distinct CDR3 sequences, more than 5% found once. Sequencing input: whole blood. The receptors shown here come from an adult who was a healthcare worker with PCR-confirmed SARS-CoV-2 infection or an uninfected control (not recorded which).

The chain links TRBV10-1 to TRBJ2-7; the D gene is possibly TRBD2 (5 bases). Trimming removed 0 bases at V and 2 bases at J, with 8 bases between. This CDR3 contains 14 residues. CDR1 and CDR2 (germline): WNHNN, SYGVQD (reference sequence). This CDR3 is CASSESAGAYEQYF. The DNA of the CDR3 is TGCGCCAGCAGTGAGTCGGCGGGCGCCTACGAGCAGTACTTC.

This clonotype showed up many times. CDR3 amino acids: CASTSNSGTVNEKLFF. The CDR3 coding sequence is TGTGCCAGCACCTCCAATTCCGGGACAGTTAATGAAAAACTGTTTTTT. The chain links TRBV2 to TRBJ1-4, with 7 bases lining up with TRBD1. CDR1 and CDR2 from the germline V gene are SNHLY and FYNNEI. This CDR3 is 16 amino acids long. Trimming cost V 7 bases and J 4 bases; bases outside gene matches: 12.

This clonotype has a count of ten or more. The CDR3 region is CASSSRDRDNEQFF. The CDR3 DNA reads as TGTGCCAGCAGCTCACGAGACAGGGACAATGAGCAGTTCTTC. V and J are TRBV12-3 or TRBV12-4 and TRBJ2-1; TRBD1 matches at 7 bases. This CDR3 has 14 amino acids. Trimming at V came to 6 bases and at J to 5 bases, leaving 7 bases not matched to a gene.

V is TRBV7-9 and J is TRBJ2-3; 8 nucleotides line up with TRBD1. Germline CDR1 and CDR2: SEHNR and FQNEAQ (reference sequence). The CDR3 runs 17 residues. Unmatched junction bases numbered 11, after V lost 5 bases and J lost 1 base. CDR3 nucleotides: TGTGCCAGCAGCATGGGACAGGTCGGGTCGCGCACAGATACGCAGTATTTT. This codes for CASSMGQVGSRTDTQYF.

V usage is TRBV24-1 and J usage is TRBJ2-3; D is unresolved. The CDR3 has 13 amino acids. The ends were cut back, 4 bases at V and 0 bases at J, with 4 bases in the middle. The germline V gene encodes CDR1 KGHDR and CDR2 SFDVKD. The CDR3 sequence: CATSDTSTDTQYF. The CDR3 nucleotides read TGTGCCACCAGTGACACTAGCACAGATACGCAGTATTTT.

Many counts were recorded for this clonotype. The CDR3 loop is CASSDWNGETQYF. CDR3 DNA: TGTGCCAGCAGTGATTGGAACGGGGAGACCCAGTACTTC. The genes are TRBV25-1 and TRBJ2-5; D gene unclear. The germline V gene has CDR1 MGHDK and CDR2 SYGVNS. V dropped 3 bases and J dropped 5 bases, with 10 bases sitting between them. This CDR3 has 13 amino acids.

This clonotype occurred many times. The V gene is TRBV25-1, the J gene TRBJ2-1; 11 nucleotides align to TRBD2. Germline CDR1 MGHDK, CDR2 SYGVNS. CDR3 length equals 13 residues. Losses at the gene ends were 8 bases for V and 9 bases for J; bases not matched to a gene: 6. DNA of the CDR3: TGTGCCAGCGGGACTAGCGGCTGGAGTGAGCAGTTCTTC. Translated: CASGTSGWSEQFF.

In this sample, this clonotype turned up many times. The J gene is TRBJ1-6, the V gene TRBV27; possibly TRBD1 for D (6 bases). The V gene's germline CDR1 is MNHEY and CDR2 SMNVEV (reference sequence). This CDR3 contains 14 residues. The germline V and J ends were trimmed by 2 bases and 4 bases, with 6 bases remaining between them. CDR3 loop: CASSLRGYNSPLHF. CDR3 DNA sequence: TGTGCCAGCAGTTTAAGGGGGTATAATTCACCCCTCCACTTT.

The table lists this clonotype with many counts. The chain recombines TRBV12-3 or TRBV12-4 with TRBJ2-2; 15 bases are a match to TRBD2. The CDR3 length is 19 residues. The V and J ends lost 6 bases and 0 bases, in that order; junction bases with no gene match: 8. CDR3 bases: TGTGCCAGCAGCAGGACTAGCGGGGGGGCCAACGCGAACACCGGGGAGCTGTTTTTT. Protein product: CASSRTSGGANANTGELFF.

The chain uses TRBV7-2 and TRBJ2-3; no clear D. The germline CDR1 and CDR2 sequences are SGHTA and FQGNSA. V lost 1 base and J 4 bases, leaving 6 bases between the germline ends. The length of the CDR3 is 13 residues. CDR3 residues: CASSLVYSDTQYF. As DNA, the CDR3 is TGTGCCAGCAGCTTAGTGTACTCAGATACGCAGTATTTT.

This clonotype has at least ten counts. The chain has TRBV7-9 and TRBJ2-7; D call uncertain. CDR3 length equals 13 residues. Trimming left V 5 bases short and J 2 bases short, with 10 bases between. From germline, CDR1 is SEHNR and CDR2 FQNEAQ (reference sequence). The CDR3 bases are TGTGCCAGCAGCCTCTCCGGGCCCTACGAGCAGTACTTC. Protein sequence: CASSLSGPYEQYF. Filled out from reference TRBV7-9 and TRBJ2-7, the complete variable domain reads DTGVSQNPRHKITKRGQNVTFRCDPISEHNRLYWYRQTLGQGPEFLTYFQNEAQLEKSRLLSDRFSAERPKGSFSTLEIQRTEQGDSAMYLCASSLSGPYEQYFGPGTRLTVT.

This clonotype was counted a few times. The chain carries TRBV7-2 and TRBJ2-1; D gene uncertain. The germline V gene encodes CDR1 SGHTA and CDR2 FQGNSA. V was pared by 3 bases and J by 6 bases, with 9 bases between. The CDR3 loop spans 13 amino acids. The CDR3: CASSLARVNEQFF. For the CDR3, the DNA is TGTGCCAGCAGCTTGGCCCGAGTCAATGAGCAGTTCTTC.

The chain couples TRBV11-3 to TRBJ2-1; 7 bases line up with TRBD1. V lost 5 bases, J lost 10 bases, and 8 bases stayed unmatched. This CDR3 comprises 13 residues. CDR1 and CDR2 from the germline V gene are SGHNT and YENEEA. CDR3: CASSEGQTNEQFF. In nucleotides, the CDR3 is TGTGCCAGCAGCGAGGGACAGACAAACGAGCAGTTCTTC.

This clonotype was found many times. The chain has TRBV5-1 and TRBJ2-1, with 11 positions matching TRBD2. With 5 bases clipped from V and 8 bases from J, the junction kept 6 bases outside the gene matches. Germline V CDR1 and CDR2: SGHRS, YFSETQ. There are 14 residues in the CDR3. The CDR3 nucleotides read TGCGCCAGCAGACTAGCGGGAGTGTTCGATGAGCAGTTCTTC. Protein product: CASRLAGVFDEQFF.

This clonotype came up many times. The rearrangement uses TRBV25-1 and TRBJ2-7, with D perhaps matching TRBD1 (6 bases). The germline V gene has CDR1 MGHDK and CDR2 SYGVNS. The CDR3 spans 18 residues. With 2 bases removed from V and 2 bases from J, the gap between germline ends came to 22 bases. CDR3 residues: CASSETNPRDKNPYEQYF. The CDR3 DNA reads as TGTGCCAGCAGTGAAACCAATCCCCGGGACAAAAATCCCTACGAGCAGTACTTC.

At least ten counts were recorded for this clonotype. The rearrangement uses TRBV20-1 and TRBJ2-5; unclear D gene. The ends were cut back, 0 bases at V and 5 bases at J, with 10 bases in the middle. This CDR3 is 13 amino acids long. Per germline, CDR1 DFQATT and CDR2 SNEGSKA (reference sequence). In DNA, the CDR3 is TGCAGTGCTAGAGAAGCCCAATTGGAGACCCAGTACTTC. This encodes CSAREAQLETQYF.

Ten or more counts support this clonotype. The chain employs TRBV7-2 and TRBJ2-3; 14 bases map to TRBD2. The CDR3 totals 15 residues. The V gene's germline CDR1 is SGHTA and CDR2 FQGNSA. With V trimmed by 6 bases and J by 6 bases, 5 bases remained unmatched. The CDR3 loop reads CASSPGLAGVDTQYF. For the CDR3, the DNA is TGTGCCAGCAGTCCGGGACTAGCGGGAGTGGATACGCAGTATTTT.

This clonotype showed up many times. This chain links TRBV9 with TRBJ2-3; 9 bases are shared with TRBD1. This CDR3 comprises 14 residues. Germline V gene lookup returns CDR1 SGDLS and CDR2 YYNGEE. The ends lost 4 bases at V and 4 bases at J; junction bases unmatched: 4. CDR3 sequence (DNA): TGTGCCAGCAGCTCGAGGGACAGGGCAGATACGCAGTATTTT. Amino acids: CASSSRDRADTQYF.

There are a few counts of this clonotype. The chain combines TRBV5-1 with TRBJ2-7; TRBD1 matches 7 bases. V shed 4 bases, J shed 2 bases, and the junction held 9 bases outside the gene matches. The germline gives CDR1 SGHRS, CDR2 YFSETQ. This CDR3 spans 15 amino acids. The DNA of the CDR3 is TGCGCCAGCAGCCAGGGGGACGGGGCCACCTACGAGCAGTACTTC. It specifies CASSQGDGATYEQYF.

About this clonotype itself: A much larger clone sits a single nucleotide away, making a read error possible. V gene TRBV27 combines with J gene TRBJ2-1; D call uncertain. The V gene's germline CDR1 is MNHEY and CDR2 SMNVEV (reference sequence). The germline V and J ends were trimmed by 6 bases and 1 base, with 13 bases remaining between them. There are 15 residues in the CDR3. CDR3 nucleotides: TGTGCCAGCAGCCCTGACAAAATATCCTACAATGAGCAGTTCTTC. Its protein product is CASSPDKISYNEQFF.

This clonotype was detected a few times. This chain joins TRBV20-1 and TRBJ1-5; the D gene is possibly TRBD1 (6 bases). V was trimmed by 3 bases and J by 0 bases, leaving 12 bases between them. This CDR3 has 15 residues. Germline V gene data show CDR1 as DFQATT and CDR2 as SNEGSKA (reference sequence). CDR3 in DNA: TGCAGTGCTAGTAAGACAGGACTTAGCAATCAGCCCCAGCATTTT. Protein product: CSASKTGLSNQPQHF.